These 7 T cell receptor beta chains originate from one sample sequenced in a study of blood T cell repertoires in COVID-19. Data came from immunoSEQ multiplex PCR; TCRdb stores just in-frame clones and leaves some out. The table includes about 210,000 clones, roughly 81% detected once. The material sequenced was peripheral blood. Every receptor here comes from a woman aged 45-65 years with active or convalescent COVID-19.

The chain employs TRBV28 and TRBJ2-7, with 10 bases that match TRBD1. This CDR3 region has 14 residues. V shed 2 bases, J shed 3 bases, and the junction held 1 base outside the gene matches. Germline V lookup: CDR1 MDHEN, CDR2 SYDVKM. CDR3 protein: CASSLGTGVYEQYV. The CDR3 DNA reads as TGTGCCAGCAGTTTAGGGACAGGGGTCTACGAGCAGTACGTC.

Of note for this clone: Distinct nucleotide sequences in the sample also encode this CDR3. The CDR3 coding sequence is TGCGCCAGCAGCTTGGGGGCAGGGAACACTGAAGCTTTCTTT. This translates into CASSLGAGNTEAFF. This chain connects TRBV5-1 to TRBJ1-1; D ambiguous. With 0 bases removed from V and 1 base from J, the gap between germline ends came to 7 bases. This CDR3 is built from 14 residues. Germline-derived CDR1 and CDR2 are SGHRS and YFSETQ.

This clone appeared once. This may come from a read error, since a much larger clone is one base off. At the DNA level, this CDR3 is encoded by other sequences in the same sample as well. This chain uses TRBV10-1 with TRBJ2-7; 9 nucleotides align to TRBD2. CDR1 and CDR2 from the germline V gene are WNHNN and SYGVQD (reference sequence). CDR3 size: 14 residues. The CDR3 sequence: CASSGEREVSEQYF. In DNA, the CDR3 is TGCGCCAGCAGTGGAGAGCGGGAGGTCAGCGAGCAGTATTTC.

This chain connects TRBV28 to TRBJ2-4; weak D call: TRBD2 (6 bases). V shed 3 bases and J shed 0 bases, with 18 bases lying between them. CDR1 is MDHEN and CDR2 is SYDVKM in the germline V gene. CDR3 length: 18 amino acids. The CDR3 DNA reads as TGTGCCAGCAGTTTGGATTGGAGGGAGTCACTAGCCAAAAACATTCAGTACTTC. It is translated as CASSLDWRESLAKNIQYF.

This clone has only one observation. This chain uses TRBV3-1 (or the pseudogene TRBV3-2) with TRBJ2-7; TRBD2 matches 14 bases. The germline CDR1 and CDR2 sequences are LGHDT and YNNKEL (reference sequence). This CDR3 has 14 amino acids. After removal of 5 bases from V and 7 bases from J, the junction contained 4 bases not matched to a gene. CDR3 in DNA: TGTGCCAGCAGCTTTGGACTAGCGGGAGGTGAGCAGTACTTC. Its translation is CASSFGLAGGEQYF.

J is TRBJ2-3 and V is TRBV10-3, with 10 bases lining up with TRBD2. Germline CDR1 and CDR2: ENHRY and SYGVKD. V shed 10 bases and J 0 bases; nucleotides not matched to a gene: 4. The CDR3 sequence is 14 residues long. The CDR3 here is CATRTSGSTDTQYF. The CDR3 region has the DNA TGTGCCACCCGGACTAGCGGCAGCACAGATACGCAGTATTTT.

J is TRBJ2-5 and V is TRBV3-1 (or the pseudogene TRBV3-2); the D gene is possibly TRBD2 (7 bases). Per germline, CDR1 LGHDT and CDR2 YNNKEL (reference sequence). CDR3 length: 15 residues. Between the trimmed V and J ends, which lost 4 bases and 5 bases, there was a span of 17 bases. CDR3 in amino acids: CASSRPGGGFETQYF. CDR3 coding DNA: TGTGCCAGCAGCCGGCCGGGGGGCGGATTTGAGACCCAGTACTTC.